A single sample is the source of the 24 T cell receptor beta chains below, sequenced in a study of blood T cells in healthy people across ages. Next came a second PCR, run for about 6 to 12 cycles, which used a sample-barcoded 5' primer along with a J-beta primer mix. TCRdb processed the 5' RACE reads anew with MiXCR; each CDR3 protein has one entry. Of about 800,000 distinct CDR3 sequences detected, 35% to 60% appear once; the ten largest clones hold 15% to 20%. The specimen was blood. Source of these receptors: an elderly man in good health.

This clonotype turned up a few times. The V call is TRBV20-1, the J call TRBJ2-1; TRBD2 matches at 10 bases. CDR3 size: 13 residues. CDR1 and CDR2 from the germline V gene are DFQATT and SNEGSKA (reference sequence). After removal of 0 bases from V and 12 bases from J, the junction contained 5 bases not matched to a gene. This chain's CDR3 is CSARDLAGEGQFF. As DNA, the CDR3 is TGCAGTGCTAGAGATCTAGCGGGAGAGGGGCAGTTCTTC.

V is TRBV7-3 and J is TRBJ2-5; 7 bases line up with TRBD1. The germline V gene has CDR1 SGHTA and CDR2 FQGTGA. V lost 3 bases and J lost 1; bases outside the gene matches: 5. The CDR3 contains 15 residues. The chain's CDR3 is CASSFRGGPQETQYF. As DNA, the CDR3 is TGTGCCAGCAGCTTCCGAGGGGGCCCCCAAGAGACCCAGTACTTC.

The gene calls are TRBV12-3 or TRBV12-4 and TRBJ1-5; D is ambiguous. Trimming removed 3 bases from V and 3 bases from J, with 12 bases in between. CDR3 length: 15 residues. The CDR3 protein is CASSLVGSFNQPQHF. The DNA for the CDR3 is TGTGCCAGCAGTTTGGTAGGTTCCTTCAATCAGCCCCAGCATTTT.

J is TRBJ1-2 and V is TRBV18; perhaps TRBD1 as D (5 bases). CDR3 length: 16 amino acids. The V and J ends lost 3 bases and 2 bases respectively, with 16 bases between them. The germline V gene encodes CDR1 KGHSH and CDR2 LQKENI. In DNA, the CDR3 is TGTGCCAGCTCACCCGAATCGGCAGGGACGAACTATGGCTACACCTTC. It is translated as CASSPESAGTNYGYTF. Based on the CDR3 plus reference TRBV18 and TRBJ1-2, the full variable domain is NAGVMQNPRHLVRRRGQEARLRCSPMKGHSHVYWYRQLPEEGLKFMVYLQKENIIDESGMPKERFSAEFPKEGPSILRIQQVVRGDSAAYFCASSPESAGTNYGYTFGSGTRLTVV.

The chain is built from TRBV6-2 or TRBV6-3 and TRBJ2-1; perhaps TRBD2 as D (6 bases). CDR3 length equals 15 residues. Germline CDR1 MNHEY, CDR2 SVGEGT. V was pared by 2 bases and J by 4 bases, with 12 bases between. Here the CDR3 DNA reads TGTGCCAGCAGTTACGGACTACACGAGTACAATGAGCAGTTCTTC. This codes for CASSYGLHEYNEQFF.

This rearrangement joins TRBV28 to TRBJ2-7, with D uncertain. Trimming pared 8 bases from V and 9 bases from J, leaving 23 bases between. CDR3 length equals 14 residues. The germline gives CDR1 MDHEN, CDR2 SYDVKM. The CDR3 nucleotides read TGTGCCAGCTCGAGGCCAGGTTCTACCGGCGGGCAGTACTTC. Encoded protein: CASSRPGSTGGQYF.

This chain uses TRBV5-1 with TRBJ2-1; 12 bases fit TRBD1. The J call may be in error: the DNA end matches TRBJ2-7 better. Germline V gives CDR1 SGHRS, CDR2 YFSETQ. The CDR3 has 16 amino acids. CDR3 amino acids: CASSLEGQGASDEQYF. CDR3 nucleotides: TGCGCCAGCAGCTTGGAGGGACAGGGGGCTTCGGACGAGCAGTACTTC.

This sequence joins TRBV7-9 and TRBJ2-7, with 8 bases identical to TRBD2. The CDR3 totals 15 residues. The V segment lost 5 bases and the J segment 4 bases; nucleotides outside the gene matches: 10. Germline CDR1 reads SEHNR; CDR2 reads FQNEAQ (reference sequence). CDR3 region: CASSPGRAGDYEQYF. The CDR3 DNA reads TGTGCCAGCAGCCCGGGACGAGCGGGAGATTACGAGCAGTACTTC.

This chain uses TRBV7-9 with TRBJ1-1, with no clear D. Germline lookup yields CDR1 SEHNR and CDR2 FQNEAQ (reference sequence). CDR3 length: 13 residues. The V end lost 3 bases, the J end lost 3 bases, and 8 bases lay between the germline ends. DNA of the CDR3: TGTGCCAGCAGCTTTGGTCCCGACACTGAAGCTTTCTTT. Translated, it gives CASSFGPDTEAFF.

The chain recombines TRBV11-2 with TRBJ2-1; D gene ambiguous. The germline V gene has CDR1 SGHAT and CDR2 FQNNGV. Between the trimmed V and J ends, which lost 1 base and 4 bases, there was a span of 11 bases. The CDR3 extends over 15 amino acids. The CDR3 region is CASSLVGVSYNEQFF. CDR3 nucleotide sequence: TGTGCCAGCAGCTTAGTCGGCGTTTCGTACAATGAGCAGTTCTTC.

The chain couples TRBV6-5 to TRBJ2-5; the D gene is possibly TRBD2 (6 bases). Trimming stripped 5 bases from V and 11 bases from J, with 21 bases between. The V gene's germline CDR1 is MNHEY and CDR2 SVGAGI. The CDR3 runs to 14 residues. The CDR3 nucleotides read TGTGCCAGCAGTGCCCGAGGAGAGGGGAGGAGTCAGTACTTC. It codes for CASSARGEGRSQYF.

This chain joins TRBV29-1 and TRBJ2-3; D gene ambiguous. The CDR3 is 12 residues long. V gave up 4 bases and J gave up 6 bases, with 11 bases separating them. Germline V gives CDR1 SQVTM, CDR2 ANQGSEA. Here the CDR3 reads CSVVLGGDTQYF. For the CDR3, the DNA is TGCAGCGTTGTTTTGGGCGGCGATACGCAGTATTTT.

This clonotype was seen a few times. The V and J genes are TRBV5-6 and TRBJ2-1, with D maybe TRBD2 (6 bases). The V gene's germline CDR1 is SGHDT and CDR2 YYEEEE. CDR3 length: 14 amino acids. Trimming removed 7 bases from V and 4 bases from J, with 15 bases in between. The CDR3 DNA is TGTGCCAGCCACCCTTCCGGGGGTTACAATGAGCAGTTCTTC. This encodes CASHPSGGYNEQFF.

The chain joins TRBV4-1 to TRBJ1-2; TRBD1 matches at 11 bases. The CDR3 totals 15 residues. V lost 2 bases and J lost 3; bases outside the gene matches: 2. Germline V gives CDR1 MGHRA, CDR2 YSYEKL. CDR3 nucleotides: TGCGCCAGCAGCCAATGGGACAGGGGGGACTATGGCTACACCTTC. Encoded protein: CASSQWDRGDYGYTF.

This clonotype was counted a single time. Mismatch with germline at one junction end may stem from a read error. The V gene is TRBV12-3 or TRBV12-4, the J gene TRBJ1-1; 7 bases line up with TRBD1. The CDR3 loop spans 15 amino acids. The CDR3 protein is CASSFGQVMNAEAFF. CDR3 DNA: TGTGCCAGCAGTTTCGGACAGGTCATGAACGCTGAAGCTTTCTTT.

This sequence joins TRBV29-1 and TRBJ2-3, with TRBD2 identical over 12 bases. Germline V gene data show CDR1 as SQVTM and CDR2 as ANQGSEA. V dropped 8 bases and J dropped 6; count of bases not matched to a gene: 9. This CDR3 region has 14 residues. The chain's CDR3 is CSSGGLAGGDTQYF. The CDR3 nucleotides read TGCAGCTCTGGCGGGCTAGCGGGAGGGGATACGCAGTATTTT.

A few counts support this clonotype. This may arise from a read error, as a much more abundant clone is one base away. The rearrangement links TRBV5-6 to TRBJ2-5; 7 nucleotides match TRBD2. This CDR3 is 13 amino acids long. Germline V lookup: CDR1 SGHDT, CDR2 YYEEEE. The CDR3 region has the DNA TGTGCCAGCAGCGTGGATGCGGGAGAGGCCCAGTACTTC. Translated: CASSVDAGEAQYF.

This clonotype was seen more than once but under ten times. This chain links TRBV7-2 with TRBJ2-5, with TRBD2 identical over 8 bases. The junction had 13 bases not matched to a gene; V was cut back by 9 bases and J by 4 bases. Germline CDR1 and CDR2: SGHTA and FQGNSA. The CDR3 extends over 15 amino acids. The chain's CDR3 is CASRLAGPTVETQYF. DNA of the CDR3: TGTGCCAGTAGGCTAGCGGGCCCGACGGTAGAGACCCAGTACTTC.

This clonotype has a handful of counts. The chain joins TRBV27 to TRBJ2-7; 8 bases are shared with TRBD2. The V gene's germline CDR1 is MNHEY and CDR2 SMNVEV (reference sequence). There are 14 residues in the CDR3. Trimming cost V 5 bases and J 3 bases; bases outside gene matches: 6. This chain's CDR3 is CASSPQRELYEQYF. CDR3 sequence (DNA): TGTGCCAGCAGTCCCCAGCGGGAGCTCTACGAGCAGTACTTC.

The V and J genes are TRBV5-1 and TRBJ2-3; 12 bases are a match to TRBD2. Per the germline V gene, CDR1 is SGHRS and CDR2 is YFSETQ. V was pared by 2 bases and J by 2 bases, with 6 bases of the junction left unmatched. This CDR3 has 17 residues. CDR3 sequence (DNA): TGCGCCAGCAGCTTTGGACTAGCGGGAAGAACCACAGATACGCAGTATTTT. Protein product: CASSFGLAGRTTDTQYF. Using reference TRBV5-1 and TRBJ2-3 for the parts outside the CDR3, the full variable domain is KAGVTQTPRYLIKTRGQQVTLSCSPISGHRSVSWYQQTPGQGLQFLFEYFSETQRNKGNFPGRFSGRQFSNSRSEMNVSTLELGDSALYLCASSFGLAGRTTDTQYFGPGTRLTVL.

This clonotype occurred many times. The genes are TRBV20-1 and TRBJ2-1, with D perhaps TRBD2 (6 bases). Germline V gives CDR1 DFQATT, CDR2 SNEGSKA (reference sequence). The CDR3 loop spans 11 amino acids. Trimming stripped 6 bases from V and 6 bases from J, with 9 bases between. CDR3 in DNA: TGCAGTGCCCCACTAGCCAATGAGCAGTTCTTC. Translating gives CSAPLANEQFF.

This clonotype came up once. The chain links TRBV10-3 to TRBJ2-7; no firm D call. The CDR3 runs 16 residues. V was cut by 6 bases and J by 2 bases, with 20 bases left in between. Germline CDR1 ENHRY, CDR2 SYGVKD. The CDR3 loop reads CAISAPTPRNAYEQYF. The CDR3 DNA follows: TGTGCCATCAGCGCCCCTACACCGAGAAATGCCTACGAGCAGTACTTC.

The gene calls are TRBV20-1 and TRBJ2-4; 7 nucleotides align to TRBD1. Germline loops: CDR1 DFQATT, CDR2 SNEGSKA (reference sequence). After removal of 4 bases from V and 0 bases from J, the junction contained 3 bases not matched to a gene. The CDR3 runs to 14 residues. The CDR3 protein is CSAIGGAAKNIQYF. DNA of the CDR3: TGCAGTGCTATAGGGGGCGCAGCCAAAAACATTCAGTACTTC.

This clonotype was seen only a few times. CDR3: CASSPGGLAGVNSDEQFF. The CDR3 DNA follows: TGTGCCAGCAGCCCGGGAGGACTAGCGGGAGTCAATTCGGATGAGCAGTTCTTC. The J gene is TRBJ2-1, the V gene TRBV7-6, with TRBD2 identical over 13 bases. J lost 8 bases, V lost 5 bases, and 15 bases had no gene match. Germline CDR1 is SGHVS and CDR2 is FNYEAQ. The CDR3 has 18 amino acids.